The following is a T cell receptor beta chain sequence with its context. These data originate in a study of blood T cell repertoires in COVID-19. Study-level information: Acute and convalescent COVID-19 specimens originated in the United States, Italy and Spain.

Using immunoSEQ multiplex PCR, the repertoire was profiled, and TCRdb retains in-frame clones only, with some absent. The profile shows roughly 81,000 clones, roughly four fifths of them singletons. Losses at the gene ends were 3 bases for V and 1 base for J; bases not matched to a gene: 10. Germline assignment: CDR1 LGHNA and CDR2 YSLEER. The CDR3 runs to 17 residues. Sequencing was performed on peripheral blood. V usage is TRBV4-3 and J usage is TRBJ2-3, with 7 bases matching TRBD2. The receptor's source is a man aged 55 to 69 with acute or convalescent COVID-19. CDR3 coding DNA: TGCGCCAGCAGCCAGAGATTTCGGGGAGGGGGCACAGATACGCAGTATTTT. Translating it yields CASSQRFRGGGTDTQYF.